The T cell receptor (beta chain) under discussion was sequenced for a study of blood T cell repertoires in COVID-19. Study as a whole: Sample material is recorded as cDNA or gDNA derived from T cells, B-cell-depleted T cells, or PBMCs.

Germline assignment: CDR1 MNHNY and CDR2 SVGAGI (reference sequence). This CDR3 contains 14 residues. With V trimmed by 4 bases and J by 6 bases, 5 bases remained unmatched. Some clones are missing from TCRdb's copy, which holds only in-frame ones; the method was immunoSEQ multiplex PCR. Among hundreds of thousands of clones listed, 70% to 90% were seen once. This clonotype originated in an elderly man with acute or convalescent COVID-19. V and J are TRBV6-6 and TRBJ1-4; 7 bases agree with TRBD1. Sequencing was carried out using peripheral blood. The CDR3 region is CASSSQGFDEKLFF. CDR3 nucleotide sequence: TGTGCCAGCAGTTCACAGGGGTTTGATGAAAAACTGTTTTTT.